Listed below are T cell receptor beta chains from one sample, sequenced in a study of identifying expanded T cells in peripheral blood. The protocol was immunoSEQ multiplex PCR, while the TCRdb copy is restricted to in-frame clones and leaves out a portion. The sample holds around 75,000 clones, 90% seen once. Sequencing used blood. The receptors derive from a person between 18 and 75 years old in good health. The CDR3 runs from the conserved cysteine through the conserved F or W. The D gene is left open where the match is weak. The size entry is marked missing in some rows and otherwise reads once, few, many or a size class.

TRBJ2-1	once	TRBV5-5	TRBD1	TGTGCCAGCAGCGGCCTCTCCGGGACAGACTACAATGAGCAGTTCTTC	CASSGLSGTDYNEQFF
TRBJ2-3	.	TRBV5-1	TRBD2	TGCGCCAGCAGCTTCACGGATCCACTAGCGGGAGATACGCAGTATTTT	CASSFTDPLAGDTQYF
TRBJ1-4	.	TRBV9	TRBD1	TGTGCCAGCACCCGGGGACAGTCTAATGAAAAACTGTTTTTT	CASTRGQSNEKLFF
TRBJ2-1	.	TRBV6-5	.	TGTGGGGCGGGAGTCAGGGGAGGTGAGCAGTTCTTC	CGAGVRGGEQFF
TRBJ1-4	.	TRBV7-9	.	TGTGCCAGCAGCATTACCGGTGCTTATGAAAAACTGTTTTTT	CASSITGAYEKLFF
TRBJ1-2	few	TRBV11-2	.	TGTGCCAGCAGCTCTGGCGGTGGCTACACCTTC	CASSSGGGYTF
TRBJ1-6	.	TRBV9	.	TGTGCCAGCAGCGTAGGCGTGGGGGATAGACCCCTCCACTTT	CASSVGVGDRPLHF
TRBJ1-2	.	TRBV5-6	TRBD1	TGTGCCAGCAGCTTTCAGGGGGGCGGCTACACCTTC	CASSFQGGGYTF
TRBJ2-3	.	TRBV27	.	TGTGCCAGCAGTTTGGCGGCGCTTACCACAGATACGCAGTATTTT	CASSLAALTTDTQYF
TRBJ1-2	.	TRBV28	.	TGTGCCAGCACCCTGGCCTCATCAGATCGCTACACCTTC	CASTLASSDRYTF
TRBJ2-7	.	TRBV9	TRBD1	TGTGCCAGCAGCGCCACGGGACAGAACTACGAGCAGTACTTC	CASSATGQNYEQYF
TRBJ1-2	.	TRBV5-5	.	TGTGCCAGCAGCCGCCCCGGTGGGGGGAAGAATGGCTACACCTTC	CASSRPGGGKNGYTF
TRBJ2-5	once	TRBV7-9	TRBD2	TGTGCCAGCAGCTTCTGGGACTACCCGTACCAAGAGACCCAGTACTTC	CASSFWDYPYQETQYF
TRBJ2-7	.	TRBV13	TRBD1	TGTGCCAGCAGCACCCCACAGGGGGAGGACTACGAGCAGTACTTC	CASSTPQGEDYEQYF
TRBJ2-7	.	TRBV5-6	.	TGTGCCAGCAGCTCCCTTGACGGTCGGTCCTACGAGCAGTACTTC	CASSSLDGRSYEQYF
TRBJ2-1	once	TRBV5-6	.	TGTGCCAGCAGCTTGTTAAAGGACGGTCGCAATGAGCAGTTCTTC	CASSLLKDGRNEQFF
TRBJ2-5	.	TRBV5-1	TRBD2	TGCGCCAGCAGCTTAGGAGGGGCCGTTAGCGGGGGGACCCAGTACTTC	CASSLGGAVSGGTQYF
TRBJ1-5	.	TRBV27	.	TGTGCCAGCAGTTCTTTCCGGGCTGGCAATCAGCCCCAGCATTTT	CASSSFRAGNQPQHF
TRBJ2-5	.	TRBV6-5	TRBD1	TGTGCCAGCAGTTACTCCAGGGACAGCGGACAAGAGACCCAGTACTTC	CASSYSRDSGQETQYF
TRBJ1-1	.	TRBV7-2	.	TGTGCCAGCAGCTTACAGGGGAGGACTGAAGCTTTCTTT	CASSLQGRTEAFF
TRBJ2-1	.	TRBV6-1	.	TGTGCCAGCAGTGGTTCGGGGGCGGAAGCCTACAATGAGCAGTTCTTC	CASSGSGAEAYNEQFF
TRBJ2-1	.	TRBV9	.	TGTGCCAGCACCCGACTCGTCCAGGGGAATGAGCAGTTCTTC	CASTRLVQGNEQFF
TRBJ2-3	.	TRBV30	.	TGTGCCTGGAGTTTTAAGGGGAGCACAGATACGCAGTATTTT	CAWSFKGSTDTQYF
TRBJ2-1	.	TRBV7-2	.	TGTGCCAGCAGCTTAGTTCCCTCCTCCTACAATGAGCAGTTCTTC	CASSLVPSSYNEQFF
TRBJ2-1	.	TRBV7-9	TRBD2	TGTGCCAGCAGCTACCGGACTAGCGGGACCCAGAATGAGCAGTTCTTC	CASSYRTSGTQNEQFF
TRBJ2-7	.	TRBV7-2	.	TGTGCCAGCAGCTTAGCGGGGACCCTGCTGTTATCTTCCTACGAGCAGTACTTC	CASSLAGTLLLSSYEQYF
TRBJ2-1	.	TRBV9	TRBD2	TGTGCCAGCAGCGGCGGGGCGGGACTAGCGGGAGTCGATGAGCAGTTCTTC	CASSGGAGLAGVDEQFF
TRBJ2-7	.	TRBV5-6	TRBD1	TGTGCCAGCAGCTTGGCCCCCCCAGGGGGCTACGAGCAGTACTTC	CASSLAPPGGYEQYF